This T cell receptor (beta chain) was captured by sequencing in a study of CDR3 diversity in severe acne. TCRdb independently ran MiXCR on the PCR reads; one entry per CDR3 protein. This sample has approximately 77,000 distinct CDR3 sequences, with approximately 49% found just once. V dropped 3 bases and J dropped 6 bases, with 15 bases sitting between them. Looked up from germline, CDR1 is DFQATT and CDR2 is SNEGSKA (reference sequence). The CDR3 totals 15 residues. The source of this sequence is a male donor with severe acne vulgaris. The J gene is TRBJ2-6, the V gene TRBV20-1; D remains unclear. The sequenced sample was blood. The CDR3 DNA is TGCAGTGCTAGGGCACCGGCGCGTGCGGCCAACGTCCTGACTTTC. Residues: CSARAPARAANVLTF.